This TCR beta chain emerged from a study of post-analysis software for immune sequencing data. About the research overall: There were relapsing-remitting, secondary progressive and progressive-relapsing multiple sclerosis among the disease courses included.

Every TCR beta cDNA library bore unique molecular identifiers. TCRdb reanalysed the PCR reads using MiXCR and keeps one entry per CDR3 protein. The sample gives under 650,000 distinct CDR3 sequences, roughly 46% of which show up once; under 2% is in the top ten. The clonotype originates from a girl aged 5 to 17 with multiple sclerosis. The material sequenced was blood.

CDR3 sequence reads: CASTATIGTEAFF. CDR3 bases: TGTGCCAGCACCGCGACCATCGGCACTGAAGCTTTCTTT. The V and J genes are TRBV6-1 and TRBJ1-1; D not resolved. Germline CDR1 reads MNHNS; CDR2 reads SASEGT. V lost 7 bases, J lost 4 bases, and 13 bases lay in between. The CDR3 is made up of 13 amino acids.